Below are 27 T cell receptor beta chains sequenced from a single sample in a study of T cell repertoires in cytomegalovirus infection. From the reads, TCRdb called clonotypes with MiXCR, one entry per CDR3 protein. The sample carries more than 40,000 distinct CDR3 sequences, 20% to 25% recorded once. For these receptors, no antigen is known. This sample comprised CD8+ T cells from cultured PBMCs, obtained from culture after CMV antigen stimulation. These receptors were taken from a human donor in good health (CMV status not recorded). Some clones in this sample may be carry-over from other donors' samples.

This clonotype was observed a few times. The gene calls are TRBV7-9 and TRBJ2-6; TRBD2 is a possible D gene (5 bases). Per the germline V gene, CDR1 is SEHNR and CDR2 is FQNEAQ (reference sequence). V was clipped by 1 base and J by 4 bases, with 8 bases between them. The CDR3 has 15 residues. For the CDR3, the DNA is TGTGCCAGCAGCTTAGTGGGGAGCGGGGCCAACGTCCTGACTTTC. Its translation is CASSLVGSGANVLTF.

This clonotype was found a few times. The V and J genes are TRBV12-3 or TRBV12-4 and TRBJ1-1; 7 bases align to TRBD1. V lost 9 bases and J lost 6; bases outside the gene matches: 7. The CDR3 totals 12 residues. CDR3 protein: CASGQGGAEAFF. CDR3 DNA sequence: TGTGCCAGTGGGCAGGGGGGTGCTGAAGCTTTCTTT.

This clonotype turned up a few times. The chain recombines TRBV7-8 with TRBJ2-1; TRBD1 matches 11 bases. CDR3 length: 15 residues. CDR1 and CDR2 from the germline V gene are SGHVS and FQNEAQ. V gave up 5 bases and J gave up 5 bases; unmatched junction bases: 5. CDR3: CASSPGTGGHNEQFF. Written as DNA, the CDR3 is TGTGCCAGCAGCCCCGGGACAGGGGGTCACAATGAGCAGTTCTTC.

The rearrangement joins TRBV7-6 to TRBJ2-5; TRBD2 aligns across 8 bases. This CDR3 is 15 amino acids long. The V gene end was trimmed by 9 bases and the J gene end by 2 bases; junction bases not matched to a gene: 11. Germline V gene lookup returns CDR1 SGHVS and CDR2 FNYEAQ. The CDR3 nucleotides read TGTGCCAGTCTAGAAGTCGGCGGGAGGCAAGAGACCCAGTACTTC. This codes for CASLEVGGRQETQYF.

This rearrangement joins TRBV6-8 to TRBJ2-5; 11 bases line up with TRBD2. V dropped 7 bases and J dropped 4; count of bases not matched to a gene: 8. The germline V gene has CDR1 MNHGY and CDR2 SAAAGT. The CDR3 is 15 residues long. CDR3 sequence reads: CASTSLAGAGETQYF. The CDR3 bases are TGTGCCAGCACCTCACTAGCGGGAGCAGGAGAGACCCAGTACTTC.

This clonotype was counted at least ten times. The chain combines TRBV7-8 with TRBJ2-5; D not certain. CDR3 length equals 15 residues. V shed 6 bases and J shed 1 base, with 15 bases lying between them. From germline, CDR1 is SGHVS and CDR2 FQNEAQ. The CDR3 reads CASSPSGHPQETQYF. The CDR3 DNA reads as TGTGCCAGCAGTCCATCCGGGCACCCCCAAGAGACCCAGTACTTC. Complete variable domain (other parts from reference TRBV7-8 and TRBJ2-5): GAGVSQSPRYKVAKRGQDVALRCDPISGHVSLFWYQQALGQGPEFLTYFQNEAQLDKSGLPSDRFFAERPEGSVSTLKIQRTQQEDSAVYLCASSPSGHPQETQYFGPGTRLLVL.

J is TRBJ2-7 and V is TRBV7-2, with 10 nucleotides matching TRBD2. V lost 3 bases, J lost 4 bases, and 6 bases stayed unmatched. Germline lookup yields CDR1 SGHTA and CDR2 FQGNSA. The CDR3 covers 15 residues. CDR3 DNA: TGTGCCAGCAGCTTTGTAGCGGGAGGTCGGTACGAGCAGTACTTC. Its protein product is CASSFVAGGRYEQYF.

CDR3 sequence (DNA): TGTGCCAGTAGTATTCTCCGGGACAGGGGCGCTGAAGCTTTCTTT. Translation gives CASSILRDRGAEAFF. The chain joins TRBV19 to TRBJ1-1; TRBD1 agrees at 10 bases. This CDR3 spans 15 amino acids. The trim removed 3 bases at V and 6 bases at J, leaving 7 bases unmatched. CDR1 and CDR2 from the germline V gene are LNHDA and SQIVND (reference sequence).

The table lists this clonotype with a few counts. The chain links TRBV7-9 to TRBJ2-7; D uncertain. The CDR3 is 12 residues long. With 3 bases removed from V and 4 bases from J, the gap between germline ends came to 7 bases. The germline CDR1 and CDR2 sequences are SEHNR and FQNEAQ (reference sequence). CDR3 region: CASSFRPYEQYF. The CDR3, as DNA: TGTGCCAGCAGCTTTAGGCCGTACGAGCAGTACTTC.

The V gene is TRBV11-2, the J gene TRBJ1-1; 11 nucleotides line up with TRBD1. The germline V gene encodes CDR1 SGHAT and CDR2 FQNNGV. V lost 2 bases to trimming and J lost 4 bases; unmatched junction nucleotides: 9. The CDR3 length is 17 residues. The CDR3 DNA reads as TGTGCCAGCAGCTTAAATTCGGGACAGGGGGGTATCACTGAAGCTTTCTTT. Amino acids: CASSLNSGQGGITEAFF.

The J gene is TRBJ2-3, the V gene TRBV7-2; 9 bases are a match to TRBD1. The ends lost 7 bases at V and 2 bases at J; junction bases unmatched: 7. CDR3 length: 15 residues. CDR1 and CDR2 (germline): SGHTA, FQGNSA. The CDR3 is CASTGTGWHTDTQYF. The CDR3 nucleotides are TGTGCCAGCACCGGGACAGGGTGGCACACAGATACGCAGTATTTT.

The V call is TRBV28, the J call TRBJ1-2, with a possible D match to TRBD1 (5 bases). Germline V gives CDR1 MDHEN, CDR2 SYDVKM. This CDR3 comprises 12 residues. V gave up 3 bases and J gave up 8 bases, with 10 bases separating them. The CDR3 loop is CASSLQGWGYTF. In DNA, the CDR3 is TGTGCCAGCAGTTTGCAGGGTTGGGGCTACACCTTC.

In its sample, this clonotype was seen a few times. This sequence joins TRBV6-6 and TRBJ1-2, with TRBD1 as a possible D gene (6 bases). Germline lookup yields CDR1 MNHNY and CDR2 SVGAGI (reference sequence). V lost 1 base to trimming and J lost 1 base, with 10 bases between them. This CDR3 has 15 residues. The CDR3 spells CASSYFGGFNYGYTF. The CDR3 region has the DNA TGTGCCAGCAGTTACTTTGGGGGCTTTAACTATGGCTACACCTTC.

The chain recombines TRBV12-3 or TRBV12-4 with TRBJ1-1, with D uncertain. CDR3 length equals 13 residues. Trimming removed 6 bases from V and 4 bases from J, with 12 bases in between. The CDR3 nucleotides are TGTGCCAGCAGCCCCGATACACGCACTGAAGCTTTCTTT. Translated, it gives CASSPDTRTEAFF.

The chain employs TRBV6-2 or TRBV6-3 and TRBJ2-3; TRBD2 matches at 10 bases. After removal of 0 bases from V and 5 bases from J, the junction contained 14 bases not matched to a gene. Looked up from germline, CDR1 is MNHEY and CDR2 is SVGEGT. The CDR3 is made up of 19 amino acids. The CDR3 DNA reads TGTGCCAGCAGTTACTCGAAGGGAAGCGGGGGGGCTGTCAGAGATACGCAGTATTTT. Translated, it gives CASSYSKGSGGAVRDTQYF.

In this sample, this clonotype turned up a few times. V and J are TRBV7-2 and TRBJ1-4; D uncertain. V was clipped by 1 base and J by 8 bases, with 20 bases between them. The CDR3 totals 17 residues. Germline V gene sequence: CDR1 SGHTA, CDR2 FQGNSA. The CDR3 DNA sequence: TGTGCCAGCAGCTTAGAACCATCGGCGGGGAAGTGGGAAAAACTGTTTTTT. Amino acids: CASSLEPSAGKWEKLFF.

This chain joins TRBV9 and TRBJ2-1; weak D call: TRBD2 (6 bases). Germline CDR1 SGDLS, CDR2 YYNGEE. Trimming shortened V by 0 bases and J by 8 bases, and 12 bases separated the two germline ends. The CDR3 consists of 14 residues. CDR3 coding DNA: TGTGCCAGCAGCGTAGCGGGAGACAAGGATGAGCAGTTCTTC. It yields the protein CASSVAGDKDEQFF.

A few counts support this clonotype. The rearrangement links TRBV4-3 to TRBJ1-2, with D uncertain. Germline V gene data show CDR1 as LGHNA and CDR2 as YSLEER. The V and J ends lost 0 bases and 4 bases respectively, with 12 bases between them. This CDR3 spans 15 amino acids. CDR3 residues: CASSQDLGKGYGYTF. In DNA form, the CDR3 reads TGCGCCAGCAGCCAAGATCTCGGGAAGGGCTATGGCTACACCTTC.

The sample holds one count of this clonotype. The V and J genes are TRBV23-1 and TRBJ2-4; weak D call: TRBD2 (6 bases). TRBV23-1 is reported as an ORF; its role is uncertain. Trimming removed 7 bases from V and 1 base from J, with 17 bases in between. There are 16 residues in the CDR3. The chain's CDR3 is CASIPTGEPAKNIQYF. CDR3 coding DNA: TGCGCCAGCATCCCCACGGGGGAGCCGGCCAAAAACATTCAGTACTTC.

The chain is built from TRBV6-5 and TRBJ2-3; 8 bases are shared with TRBD2. Losses at the gene ends were 5 bases for V and 5 bases for J; bases not matched to a gene: 15. Per the germline V gene, CDR1 is MNHEY and CDR2 is SVGAGI. The CDR3 spans 17 residues. In DNA form, the CDR3 reads TGTGCCAGCAGTGGATTCGATAGCGGGGCCCAGGAAGATACGCAGTATTTT. This translates into CASSGFDSGAQEDTQYF.

In this sample, this clonotype turned up a few times. J is TRBJ2-1 and V is TRBV28; no reliable D call. CDR3 length: 14 residues. CDR1 is MDHEN and CDR2 is SYDVKM in the germline V gene. V was shortened by 10 bases and J by 9 bases, with 22 bases between the two germline ends. In DNA form, the CDR3 reads TGTGCCACCGGAAACCCAGGTTTCTGGGCTGAGCAGTTCTTC. Translated: CATGNPGFWAEQFF.

In its sample, this clonotype was seen a few times. The rearrangement uses TRBV7-9 and TRBJ2-7; no definite D call. The length of the CDR3 is 18 residues. V lost 2 bases to trimming and J lost 0 bases, with 20 bases between them. The germline gives CDR1 SEHNR, CDR2 FQNEAQ (reference sequence). CDR3 nucleotide sequence: TGTGCCAGCAGCTTAATCTCCAGGACGGCAACAAACTCCTACGAGCAGTACTTC. It is translated as CASSLISRTATNSYEQYF.

The genes are TRBV7-2 and TRBJ2-6; D not resolved. The CDR3 has 15 amino acids. CDR1 SGHTA and CDR2 FQGNSA come from the germline V gene. Trimming left V 1 base short and J 4 bases short, with 8 bases between. The chain's CDR3 is CASSLEPPGANVLTF. CDR3 bases: TGTGCCAGCAGCTTAGAACCCCCAGGGGCCAACGTCCTGACTTTC.

The table lists this clonotype with a few counts. The chain uses TRBV12-5 and TRBJ2-1; weak D call: TRBD2 (5 bases). Looked up from germline, CDR1 is LGHNT and CDR2 is FRNRAP. The V gene lost 4 bases and the J gene lost 5 bases, with 6 bases spanning the gap. The CDR3 contains 12 residues. The CDR3 DNA reads as TGTGCTAGTGGTTCGGGGAACAATGAGCAGTTCTTC. Translation: CASGSGNNEQFF.

In its sample, this clonotype was seen a few times. J is TRBJ2-1 and V is TRBV12-3 or TRBV12-4, with 7 bases lining up with TRBD1. This CDR3 is built from 14 residues. V lost 4 bases, J lost 4 bases, and 4 bases stayed unmatched. Here the CDR3 reads CASSSHRGYNEQFF. DNA for the CDR3: TGTGCCAGCAGTTCCCACAGGGGTTACAATGAGCAGTTCTTC.

The V call is TRBV20-1, the J call TRBJ2-7; D uncertain. The CDR3 is made up of 11 amino acids. Trimming stripped 6 bases from V and 4 bases from J, with 10 bases between. CDR1 and CDR2 (germline): DFQATT, SNEGSKA (reference sequence). DNA of the CDR3: TGCAGTGCCGGGCAGCAATACGAGCAGTACTTC. Encoded protein: CSAGQQYEQYF.

This clonotype has ten or more counts. The chain combines TRBV6-2 or TRBV6-3 with TRBJ2-5; D is unresolved. The CDR3 is 12 amino acids. CDR1 is MNHEY, CDR2 SVGEGT, per germline. V dropped 4 bases and J dropped 2 bases, with 5 bases sitting between them. As DNA, the CDR3 is TGTGCCAGCAGTTGGAATCAAGAGACCCAGTACTTC. As protein: CASSWNQETQYF.